A selection of T cell receptor beta chains follows, all from one sample in a study of blood T cell repertoires in COVID-19. Produced via immunoSEQ multiplex PCR; TCRdb's table is partial and in-frame only. The sample includes some 300,000 clones, 85% of them seen just once. Sequences were obtained from peripheral blood. Receptors originate from a woman between 45 and 60 years old with active or convalescent COVID-19. Both conserved end residues are part of each CDR3. The order of the fields is clone size, D gene, J gene, V gene, CDR3 length, CDR3 protein, CDR3 DNA. The D gene is left open where the match is weak. Size values are once, few and many counts, or a class for expanded clones, and some rows have none.

clone size: NA; D gene: TRBD1; J gene: TRBJ1-5; V gene: TRBV5-8; CDR3 length: 13; CDR3 protein: CASRWDRNQPQHF; CDR3 DNA: TGTGCCAGCAGGTGGGACAGAAATCAGCCCCAGCATTTT
clone size: NA; D gene: NA; J gene: TRBJ1-5; V gene: TRBV18; CDR3 length: 20; CDR3 protein: CASSPPRTAGGADGSQPQHF; CDR3 DNA: TGTGCCAGCTCACCACCGAGAACCGCCGGCGGGGCGGATGGGAGCCAGCCCCAGCATTTT
clone size: once; D gene: TRBD1; J gene: TRBJ2-7; V gene: TRBV7-9; CDR3 length: 13; CDR3 protein: CASSSGQESEQYF; CDR3 DNA: TGTGCCAGCAGCTCTGGACAGGAAAGCGAGCAGTACTTC
clone size: few; D gene: TRBD1; J gene: TRBJ1-2; V gene: TRBV27; CDR3 length: 15; CDR3 protein: CASSLSRTGGDGYTF; CDR3 DNA: TGTGCCAGCAGTTTATCACGGACAGGGGGCGATGGCTACACCTTC
clone size: NA; D gene: NA; J gene: TRBJ2-5; V gene: TRBV11-3; CDR3 length: 15; CDR3 protein: CASSQLRLAKETQYF; CDR3 DNA: TGTGCCAGCAGCCAACTGCGGCTAGCGAAAGAGACCCAGTACTTC
clone size: NA; D gene: TRBD1; J gene: TRBJ2-7; V gene: TRBV10-2; CDR3 length: 14; CDR3 protein: CASSVGGASYEQYF; CDR3 DNA: TGCGCCAGCAGTGTAGGGGGCGCCTCCTACGAGCAGTACTTC
clone size: NA; D gene: NA; J gene: TRBJ1-1; V gene: TRBV11-2; CDR3 length: 12; CDR3 protein: CASSLDFSEAFF; CDR3 DNA: TGTGCCAGCAGCTTAGATTTCAGTGAAGCTTTCTTT
clone size: NA; D gene: TRBD1; J gene: TRBJ1-2; V gene: TRBV6-5; CDR3 length: 12; CDR3 protein: CASSYSGGGYTF; CDR3 DNA: TGTGCCAGCAGTTACTCAGGGGGCGGCTACACCTTC
clone size: NA; D gene: TRBD2; J gene: TRBJ2-3; V gene: TRBV3-1/TRBV3-2; CDR3 length: 20; CDR3 protein: CASSPTTGGAGTSGTDTQYF; CDR3 DNA: TGTGCCAGCAGCCCCACTACCGGGGGGGCTGGGACTAGCGGCACAGATACGCAGTATTTT
clone size: many; D gene: TRBD1; J gene: TRBJ1-1; V gene: TRBV19; CDR3 length: 13; CDR3 protein: CASSIRGTAEAFF; CDR3 DNA: TGTGCCAGTAGTATAAGGGGGACAGCTGAAGCTTTCTTT
clone size: NA; D gene: NA; J gene: TRBJ1-5; V gene: TRBV9; CDR3 length: 13; CDR3 protein: CASNKDGGQPQHF; CDR3 DNA: TGTGCCAGCAACAAAGACGGGGGTCAGCCCCAGCATTTT
clone size: once; D gene: TRBD1; J gene: TRBJ2-7; V gene: TRBV28; CDR3 length: 12; CDR3 protein: CASSQGAYEQYF; CDR3 DNA: TGTGCCAGCTCACAGGGGGCGTACGAGCAGTACTTC
clone size: few; D gene: NA; J gene: TRBJ2-5; V gene: TRBV6-5; CDR3 length: 13; CDR3 protein: CASSSQEGETQYF; CDR3 DNA: TGTGCCAGCAGTTCGCAGGAGGGAGAGACCCAGTACTTC
clone size: NA; D gene: NA; J gene: TRBJ1-5; V gene: TRBV2; CDR3 length: 16; CDR3 protein: CASRPSRTAYNQPQHF; CDR3 DNA: TGTGCCAGCAGACCTTCCCGGACAGCGTACAATCAGCCCCAGCATTTT
clone size: NA; D gene: TRBD2; J gene: TRBJ2-7; V gene: TRBV6-2/TRBV6-3; CDR3 length: 19; CDR3 protein: CASSYNSRSFREGLYEQYF; CDR3 DNA: TGTGCCAGCAGTTACAATTCTCGGAGTTTTCGGGAGGGGTTATACGAGCAGTACTTC
clone size: NA; D gene: NA; J gene: TRBJ2-1; V gene: TRBV9; CDR3 length: 16; CDR3 protein: CASSVLADSSYNEQFF; CDR3 DNA: TGTGCCAGCAGCGTATTAGCGGATAGCTCCTACAATGAGCAGTTCTTC
clone size: NA; D gene: NA; J gene: TRBJ1-6; V gene: TRBV19; CDR3 length: 12; CDR3 protein: CASSNRDSPLHF; CDR3 DNA: TGTGCCAGTAGTAACCGAGATTCACCCCTCCACTTT
clone size: NA; D gene: NA; J gene: TRBJ1-1; V gene: TRBV7-3; CDR3 length: 16; CDR3 protein: CASSLAGLEGNTEAFF; CDR3 DNA: TGTGCCAGCAGCTTAGCAGGATTGGAGGGAAACACTGAAGCTTTCTTT
clone size: NA; D gene: NA; J gene: TRBJ2-7; V gene: TRBV28; CDR3 length: 14; CDR3 protein: CASSPPDITYEQYF; CDR3 DNA: TGTGCCAGCAGTCCACCGGACATTACCTACGAGCAGTACTTC
clone size: NA; D gene: NA; J gene: TRBJ1-2; V gene: TRBV27; CDR3 length: 13; CDR3 protein: CASSFSRRDGYTF; CDR3 DNA: TGTGCCAGCAGTTTTAGCCGGCGGGATGGCTACACCTTC
clone size: NA; D gene: TRBD1; J gene: TRBJ2-5; V gene: TRBV4-2; CDR3 length: 17; CDR3 protein: CASSQRFGQGSSETQYF; CDR3 DNA: TGTGCCAGCAGCCAGAGATTCGGACAGGGGAGTTCAGAGACCCAGTACTTC
clone size: NA; D gene: TRBD1; J gene: TRBJ1-6; V gene: TRBV28; CDR3 length: 14; CDR3 protein: CASKAGTGNSPLHF; CDR3 DNA: TGTGCCAGCAAAGCCGGGACAGGGAATTCACCCCTCCACTTT
clone size: NA; D gene: TRBD1; J gene: TRBJ1-6; V gene: TRBV19; CDR3 length: 16; CDR3 protein: CASSFTTGVGNSPLHF; CDR3 DNA: TGTGCCAGTAGTTTTACCACAGGGGTGGGGAATTCACCCCTCCACTTT
clone size: few; D gene: NA; J gene: TRBJ1-3; V gene: TRBV2; CDR3 length: 16; CDR3 protein: CASSVFRGISGNTIYF; CDR3 DNA: TGTGCCAGCAGTGTTTTTAGGGGTATATCGGGAAACACCATATATTTT
clone size: NA; D gene: NA; J gene: TRBJ2-1; V gene: TRBV10-3; CDR3 length: 13; CDR3 protein: CAIRTAGKNEQFF; CDR3 DNA: TGTGCCATCCGGACAGCGGGGAAAAATGAGCAGTTCTTC
clone size: NA; D gene: TRBD1; J gene: TRBJ1-1; V gene: TRBV5-4; CDR3 length: 14; CDR3 protein: CASTFIGGLTEAFF; CDR3 DNA: TGTGCCAGCACCTTTATAGGGGGCTTGACTGAAGCTTTCTTT
clone size: NA; D gene: NA; J gene: TRBJ2-7; V gene: TRBV5-6; CDR3 length: 13; CDR3 protein: CASSLLNYYEQYF; CDR3 DNA: TGTGCCAGCAGCTTGTTGAACTACTACGAGCAGTACTTC
clone size: NA; D gene: NA; J gene: TRBJ2-1; V gene: TRBV5-5; CDR3 length: 14; CDR3 protein: CASSLTGFNNEQFF; CDR3 DNA: TGTGCCAGCAGCTTGACAGGCTTCAACAATGAGCAGTTCTTC
clone size: NA; D gene: TRBD2; J gene: TRBJ2-3; V gene: TRBV6-6; CDR3 length: 19; CDR3 protein: CASSLSPSVLAGDSDTQYF; CDR3 DNA: TGTGCCAGCAGTCTGTCCCCTTCGGTGCTAGCGGGAGATTCAGATACGCAGTATTTT
clone size: NA; D gene: TRBD1; J gene: TRBJ1-4; V gene: TRBV5-1; CDR3 length: 16; CDR3 protein: CASSLAPTGGNEKLFF; CDR3 DNA: TGCGCCAGCAGCTTGGCCCCGACAGGGGGTAATGAAAAACTGTTTTTT
clone size: NA; D gene: TRBD2; J gene: TRBJ2-1; V gene: TRBV5-1; CDR3 length: 16; CDR3 protein: CASSGGLAGPYNEQFF; CDR3 DNA: TGCGCCAGCAGCGGGGGACTAGCGGGACCTTACAATGAGCAGTTCTTC
clone size: NA; D gene: TRBD1; J gene: TRBJ1-6; V gene: TRBV7-8; CDR3 length: 17; CDR3 protein: CASSFGQGISYNSPLHF; CDR3 DNA: TGTGCCAGCAGCTTTGGACAGGGAATTTCCTATAATTCACCCCTCCACTTT
clone size: NA; D gene: NA; J gene: TRBJ1-1; V gene: TRBV6-5; CDR3 length: 13; CDR3 protein: CASGPRGDTEAFF; CDR3 DNA: TGTGCCAGCGGGCCTCGGGGTGACACTGAAGCTTTCTTT
clone size: NA; D gene: NA; J gene: TRBJ2-5; V gene: TRBV7-2; CDR3 length: 18; CDR3 protein: CASRVGAAAGWSQETQYF; CDR3 DNA: TGTGCCAGCAGGGTTGGGGCCGCTGCGGGATGGAGCCAAGAGACCCAGTACTTC
clone size: NA; D gene: TRBD1; J gene: TRBJ2-7; V gene: TRBV28; CDR3 length: 12; CDR3 protein: CASSLTGREQYF; CDR3 DNA: TGTGCCAGCAGTTTGACAGGGCGGGAGCAGTACTTC
clone size: NA; D gene: NA; J gene: TRBJ1-3; V gene: TRBV5-1; CDR3 length: 13; CDR3 protein: CASSSDSGNTIYF; CDR3 DNA: TGCGCCAGCAGCTCAGACTCTGGAAACACCATATATTTT
clone size: NA; D gene: TRBD2; J gene: TRBJ2-1; V gene: TRBV3-1/TRBV3-2; CDR3 length: 15; CDR3 protein: CASSPLAGDGNEQFF; CDR3 DNA: TGTGCCAGCAGCCCACTAGCGGGAGACGGCAATGAGCAGTTCTTC
clone size: NA; D gene: NA; J gene: TRBJ1-5; V gene: TRBV19; CDR3 length: 14; CDR3 protein: CASGVRQGYQPQHF; CDR3 DNA: TGTGCCAGTGGTGTCCGGCAGGGCTATCAGCCCCAGCATTTT
clone size: NA; D gene: NA; J gene: TRBJ2-7; V gene: TRBV15; CDR3 length: 15; CDR3 protein: CATSRAGDRNYEQYF; CDR3 DNA: TGTGCCACCAGCAGAGCCGGTGACAGAAACTACGAGCAGTACTTC
clone size: few; D gene: NA; J gene: TRBJ1-1; V gene: TRBV4-2; CDR3 length: 14; CDR3 protein: CASSLGRGGTEAFF; CDR3 DNA: TGTGCCAGCAGCCTAGGGAGGGGGGGGACTGAAGCTTTCTTT
clone size: once; D gene: TRBD2; J gene: TRBJ2-1; V gene: TRBV3-1/TRBV3-2; CDR3 length: 17; CDR3 protein: CASSLDHSGNSYNEQFF; CDR3 DNA: TGTGCCAGCAGCCTCGACCATAGCGGGAATTCCTACAATGAGCAGTTCTTC
clone size: NA; D gene: TRBD1; J gene: TRBJ2-7; V gene: TRBV3-1/TRBV3-2; CDR3 length: 15; CDR3 protein: CASSQGDSTYYEQYF; CDR3 DNA: TGTGCCAGCAGCCAGGGGGACAGTACGTACTACGAGCAGTACTTC
clone size: NA; D gene: NA; J gene: TRBJ1-1; V gene: TRBV27; CDR3 length: 13; CDR3 protein: CAAALNRNTEAFF; CDR3 DNA: TGTGCCGCCGCCTTGAACAGGAACACTGAAGCTTTCTTT
clone size: NA; D gene: TRBD1; J gene: TRBJ1-1; V gene: TRBV6-5; CDR3 length: 12; CDR3 protein: CASSSRTGKAFF; CDR3 DNA: TGTGCCAGCAGTTCCAGGACAGGGAAAGCTTTCTTT
clone size: NA; D gene: NA; J gene: TRBJ2-1; V gene: TRBV9; CDR3 length: 14; CDR3 protein: CASSVVGDFNEQFF; CDR3 DNA: TGTGCCAGCAGCGTAGTCGGGGACTTCAATGAGCAGTTCTTC
clone size: NA; D gene: NA; J gene: TRBJ2-3; V gene: TRBV7-8; CDR3 length: 16; CDR3 protein: CASSLAYRRESDTQYF; CDR3 DNA: TGTGCCAGCAGCTTAGCGTATCGACGGGAGTCTGATACGCAGTATTTT
clone size: NA; D gene: NA; J gene: TRBJ1-2; V gene: TRBV19; CDR3 length: 17; CDR3 protein: CASSPPGHRNLNYGYTF; CDR3 DNA: TGTGCCAGCTCTCCTCCGGGACACAGAAACCTTAACTATGGCTACACCTTC
clone size: NA; D gene: NA; J gene: TRBJ1-1; V gene: TRBV6-1; CDR3 length: 15; CDR3 protein: CASSEQGIANTEAFF; CDR3 DNA: TGTGCCAGCAGTGAACAGGGGATTGCAAACACTGAAGCTTTCTTT
clone size: once; D gene: NA; J gene: TRBJ2-3; V gene: TRBV19; CDR3 length: 17; CDR3 protein: CASRGPNPARHTDTQYF; CDR3 DNA: TGTGCCAGTAGGGGGCCGAACCCAGCGAGACACACAGATACGCAGTATTTT
clone size: NA; D gene: TRBD2; J gene: TRBJ2-7; V gene: TRBV11-2; CDR3 length: 15; CDR3 protein: CASSFALAGAYEQYF; CDR3 DNA: TGTGCCAGCAGCTTTGCCCTAGCGGGAGCCTACGAGCAGTACTTC
clone size: NA; D gene: NA; J gene: TRBJ2-2; V gene: TRBV5-1; CDR3 length: 16; CDR3 protein: CASSLDRQDYTGELFF; CDR3 DNA: TGCGCCAGCAGCTTGGATAGACAGGATTACACCGGGGAGCTGTTTTTT
clone size: NA; D gene: TRBD2; J gene: TRBJ2-1; V gene: TRBV5-1; CDR3 length: 18; CDR3 protein: CASSLLAGAPSDYNEQFF; CDR3 DNA: TGCGCCAGCAGCTTACTAGCGGGGGCCCCCTCCGACTACAATGAGCAGTTCTTC
clone size: once; D gene: TRBD2; J gene: TRBJ2-7; V gene: TRBV11-3; CDR3 length: 17; CDR3 protein: CASSFLGLADGSYEQYF; CDR3 DNA: TGTGCCAGCAGCTTCCTGGGACTAGCGGATGGCTCCTACGAGCAGTACTTC
clone size: NA; D gene: TRBD1; J gene: TRBJ1-1; V gene: TRBV19; CDR3 length: 13; CDR3 protein: CASKRGRNTEAFF; CDR3 DNA: TGTGCCAGTAAGAGGGGGCGCAACACTGAAGCTTTCTTT
clone size: NA; D gene: NA; J gene: TRBJ1-1; V gene: TRBV6-5; CDR3 length: 14; CDR3 protein: CASRSLVTNTEAFF; CDR3 DNA: TGTGCCAGCAGGAGCCTTGTTACGAACACTGAAGCTTTCTTT